This T cell receptor beta chain originates from a study of T cell responses to AZD1222 COVID-19 vaccine. Study context: Second-dose recipients at about 4 or about 12 weeks were treated as one pooled group. Study results and limitations: There were repertoire samples only from the period after the peak T cell response.

The CDR3 contains 16 residues. Germline V gene lookup returns CDR1 KGHSH and CDR2 LQKENI. With 0 bases removed from V and 1 base from J, the gap between germline ends came to 12 bases. Some clones are missing from TCRdb's copy, which holds only in-frame ones; the method was immunoSEQ multiplex PCR. The data hold approximately 100,000 clones, with 75% to 90% observed a single time. Notes on this clone: Its antigen remains unidentified.

The sequenced sample was peripheral blood, obtained on day 0 of AZD1222 vaccination. The clonotype was recovered from an adult in good health. This sequence joins TRBV18 and TRBJ1-2; D is uncertain. As DNA, the CDR3 is TGTGCCAGCTCACCACCTTTCCGGGATCGTAACTATGGCTACACCTTC. This codes for CASSPPFRDRNYGYTF.